Listed below are T cell receptor beta chains from one sample, sequenced in a study of radiotherapy plus CTLA-4 blockade in lung cancer. TCRdb's table, derived via immunoSEQ multiplex PCR, lists solely in-frame clones and lacks some. The data show tens of thousands of clones, with roughly 70% seen just once and around 9.6% held by the top ten. This specimen was peripheral blood, taken from a patient treated with radiotherapy plus ipilimumab. The receptors here all came from a human donor with non-small cell lung cancer who had stable disease on radiotherapy plus ipilimumab. CDR3s include the opening cysteine and the closing phenylalanine or tryptophan. The order of the fields is clone size, V gene, D gene, J gene, CDR3 protein, CDR3 DNA. The D gene is left open where the match is weak. A row's size may be missing; if present it is once, few, many or a size class.

>few|TRBV5-4|TRBD1|TRBJ2-7
CASSHRTGREQYF
TGCGCCAGCAGCCACAGGACAGGGCGGGAGCAGTACTTC
>once|TRBV29-1|TRBD1|TRBJ1-1
CSATVTGDTEAFF
TGCAGCGCTACGGTGACAGGGGACACTGAAGCTTTCTTT
>.|TRBV6-6|.|TRBJ1-1
CASSYYDRVMNTEAFF
TGTGCCAGCAGTTATTATGACAGAGTTATGAACACTGAAGCTTTCTTT
>.|TRBV19|.|TRBJ2-6
CASSMSSGANVLTF
TGTGCCAGTAGTATGAGCTCTGGGGCCAACGTCCTGACTTTC
>.|TRBV23-1|.|TRBJ1-5
CASRAGLQPQHF
TGCGCCAGCAGGGCCGGACTTCAGCCCCAGCATTTT
>few|TRBV11-3|TRBD1|TRBJ1-2
CASSLNTGGYGYTF
TGTGCCAGCAGCTTAAATACAGGGGGCTATGGCTACACCTTC
>few|TRBV18|TRBD1|TRBJ2-3
CASSPTGSTSTDTQYF
TGTGCCAGCTCACCGACAGGGTCGACTTCCACAGATACGCAGTATTTT
>.|TRBV4-2|TRBD1|TRBJ1-6
CASSLFRKEGTGGSPLHF
TGTGCCAGCAGCCTATTTAGAAAAGAGGGGACAGGCGGTTCACCCCTCCACTTT
>.|TRBV9|.|TRBJ1-1
CARDSVVNTEAFF
TGTGCCAGGGACTCAGTCGTGAACACTGAAGCTTTCTTT
>.|TRBV4-1|TRBD1|TRBJ1-2
CASSQDLGTATLYGYTF
TGCGCCAGCAGCCAAGATCTGGGGACAGCGACCCTCTATGGCTACACCTTC
>.|TRBV27|.|TRBJ2-7
CASSLRTSGTDEQYF
TGTGCCAGCAGTTTAAGGACTTCGGGTACAGACGAGCAGTACTTC
>.|TRBV5-4|.|TRBJ1-2
CASSLGGLFNYGYTF
TGTGCCAGCAGCTTGGGGGGCCTCTTTAACTATGGCTACACCTTC
>few|TRBV5-1|TRBD1|TRBJ1-2
CASSYGTGGSRGYGYTF
TGCGCCAGCAGCTACGGGACAGGGGGCAGTCGGGGCTATGGCTACACCTTC
>.|TRBV5-6|.|TRBJ2-1
CASSLRGGGNEQFF
TGTGCCAGCAGCTTGAGGGGGGGTGGCAATGAGCAGTTCTTC
>.|TRBV5-1|TRBD1|TRBJ2-3
CASSRDRTTDTQYF
TGCGCCAGCAGCCGGGACAGAACCACAGATACGCAGTATTTT
>few|TRBV7-9|.|TRBJ2-7
CASSFVSTEQYF
TGTGCCAGCAGCTTTGTAAGCACCGAGCAGTACTTC
>.|TRBV29-1|TRBD1|TRBJ2-3
CSVTGAYTDTQYF
TGCAGCGTTACAGGGGCCTACACAGATACGCAGTATTTT
>.|TRBV30|TRBD2|TRBJ2-3
CAWSGGFTDTQYF
TGTGCCTGGAGCGGGGGGTTCACAGATACGCAGTATTTT
>few|TRBV19|.|TRBJ2-5
CASSSGLQETQYF
TGTGCCAGTAGTTCGGGATTACAAGAGACCCAGTACTTC
>.|TRBV30|TRBD1|TRBJ1-1
CAWSTYPGLARGRNTEAFF
TGTGCCTGGAGTACCTACCCCGGTTTAGCCAGGGGGAGGAACACTGAAGCTTTCTTT
>.|TRBV5-5|.|TRBJ1-6
CASSSQEDSPLHF
TGTGCCAGCAGCTCCCAGGAAGATTCACCCCTCCACTTT
>.|TRBV10-3|TRBD1|TRBJ2-5
CAISDQTGGGETQYF
TGTGCCATCAGTGACCAAACAGGGGGCGGGGAGACCCAGTACTTC
>few|TRBV25-1|TRBD2|TRBJ2-7
CASSAGGYEQYF
TGTGCCAGCAGTGCGGGAGGCTACGAGCAGTACTTC
>.|TRBV6-6|.|TRBJ1-5
CASTDRTDNQPQHF
TGTGCCAGCACCGACCGGACAGATAATCAGCCCCAGCATTTT
>once|TRBV29-1|.|TRBJ2-1
CSVEDSSYNEQFF
TGCAGCGTGGAGGACAGCTCCTACAATGAGCAGTTCTTC
>.|TRBV30|.|TRBJ2-5
CAWSVASLETQYF
TGTGCCTGGAGTGTAGCAAGCCTGGAGACCCAGTACTTC
>.|TRBV4-3|TRBD2|TRBJ2-2
CASSPGGGKNTGELFF
TGCGCCAGCAGCCCGGGCGGGGGGAAGAACACCGGGGAGCTGTTTTTT
>.|TRBV9|TRBD1|TRBJ2-2
CASSVIQGTGELFF
TGTGCCAGCAGCGTAATACAGGGGACCGGGGAGCTGTTTTTT
>.|TRBV11-2|TRBD1|TRBJ2-3
CASSRWTGGTDTQYF
TGTGCCAGCAGCCGCTGGACAGGGGGAACAGATACGCAGTATTTT
>.|TRBV5-6|.|TRBJ1-6
CASSSDGGYSPLHF
TGCGCCAGCAGCTCCGACGGGGGTTATTCACCCCTCCACTTT
>once|TRBV6-5|TRBD1|TRBJ1-1
CASSYPGQKAFF
TGTGCCAGCAGTTACCCGGGACAGAAAGCTTTCTTT
>.|TRBV4-1|TRBD1|TRBJ1-4
CASSQGFGQGINEKLFF
TGCGCCAGCAGCCAAGGATTCGGACAGGGAATCAATGAAAAACTGTTTTTT
>.|TRBV5-8|TRBD1|TRBJ2-7
CASSLWGTGSYEQYF
TGTGCCAGCAGCCTGTGGGGGACAGGGTCATACGAGCAGTACTTC
>few|TRBV2|TRBD1|TRBJ1-1
CASNPRGQTEAFF
TGTGCCAGCAATCCCAGGGGGCAAACTGAAGCTTTCTTT
>.|TRBV29-1|TRBD1|TRBJ1-2
CSVTGQGIYGYTF
TGCAGCGTGACTGGACAGGGAATCTATGGCTACACCTTC
>.|TRBV14|.|TRBJ2-1
CASSPTLYNEQFF
TGTGCCAGCAGCCCCACACTATACAATGAGCAGTTCTTC
>.|TRBV7-9|TRBD1|TRBJ1-1
CASSLGAGGFSEAFF
TGTGCCAGCAGCTTAGGTGCAGGGGGATTTTCTGAAGCTTTCTTT
>.|TRBV25-1|TRBD1|TRBJ1-6
CASSDLGGVYNSPLHF
TGTGCCAGCAGTGACCTAGGGGGCGTCTATAATTCACCCCTCCACTTT
>medium-sized|TRBV5-6|.|TRBJ2-7
CASSQRYEQYF
TGTGCCAGCAGCCAACGGTACGAGCAGTACTTC
>many|TRBV7-9|.|TRBJ1-4
CASSLARGGTNEKLFF
TGTGCCAGCAGCTTGGCCCGCGGGGGGACTAATGAAAAACTGTTTTTT
>.|TRBV6-8|.|TRBJ1-2
CASSYQRQGLSGYTF
TGTGCCAGCAGTTACCAAAGGCAGGGGCTATCAGGCTACACCTTC
>.|TRBV10-3|TRBD1|TRBJ2-7
CAISPGTGYEQYF
TGTGCCATCAGTCCCGGGACAGGGTACGAGCAGTACTTC
>.|TRBV2|.|TRBJ1-2
CASSEQGSYGYTF
TGTGCCAGCAGTGAACAGGGCTCCTATGGCTACACCTTC
>few|TRBV28|TRBD1|TRBJ1-6
CASTQDRGLHF
TGTGCCAGCACCCAGGACAGGGGGTTACACTTT
>.|TRBV6-5|TRBD2|TRBJ2-5
CASSLAGVETQYF
TGTGCCAGCAGTTTAGCGGGGGTAGAGACCCAGTACTTC
>many|TRBV10-2|TRBD1|TRBJ2-7
CASSEPPGTGVRGQYF
TGCGCCAGCAGTGAGCCACCCGGGACAGGGGTACGAGGGCAGTACTTC
>.|TRBV6-5|TRBD2|TRBJ2-3
CASSYVSGGADTQYF
TGTGCCAGCAGTTATGTTAGCGGGGGGGCAGATACGCAGTATTTT
>.|TRBV9|TRBD2|TRBJ2-5
CASSVWEGSETQYF
TGTGCCAGCAGCGTATGGGAGGGTTCGGAGACCCAGTACTTC
>.|TRBV27|.|TRBJ2-7
CASRRYRGSLYEQYF
TGTGCCAGCAGGCGTTATAGGGGCTCCTTGTACGAGCAGTACTTC
>.|TRBV11-3|.|TRBJ2-7
CASSLGLSSSYEQYF
TGTGCCAGCAGCTTAGGCCTTAGCAGCTCCTACGAGCAGTACTTC
>.|TRBV23-1|.|TRBJ1-2
CASSQPASGATNYGYTF
TGCGCCAGCAGTCAACCCGCCTCAGGGGCCACTAACTATGGCTACACCTTC
>.|TRBV11-3|TRBD1|TRBJ2-5
CASSLGMRQGQETQYF
TGTGCCAGCAGCTTAGGGATGAGACAGGGCCAAGAGACCCAGTACTTC
>.|TRBV5-1|.|TRBJ1-1
CASSSIQGPTEAFF
TGCGCCAGCAGCTCAATACAGGGCCCCACTGAAGCTTTCTTT
>.|TRBV5-1|TRBD2|TRBJ2-7
CASSSPVREGKYEQYF
TGCGCCAGCAGCTCTCCTGTTAGGGAGGGGAAATACGAGCAGTACTTC